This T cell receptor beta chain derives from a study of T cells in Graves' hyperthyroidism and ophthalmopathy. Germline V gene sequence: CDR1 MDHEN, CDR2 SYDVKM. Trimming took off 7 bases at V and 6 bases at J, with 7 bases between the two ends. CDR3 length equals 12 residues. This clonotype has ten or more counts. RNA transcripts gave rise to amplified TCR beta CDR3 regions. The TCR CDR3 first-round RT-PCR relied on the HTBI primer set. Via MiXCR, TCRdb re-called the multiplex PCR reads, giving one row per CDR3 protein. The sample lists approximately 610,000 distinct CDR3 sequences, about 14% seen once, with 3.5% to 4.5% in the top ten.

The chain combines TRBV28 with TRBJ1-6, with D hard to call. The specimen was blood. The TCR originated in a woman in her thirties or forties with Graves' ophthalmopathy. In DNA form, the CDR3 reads TGTGCCAGCAAAACAACTAATTCACCCCTCCACTTT. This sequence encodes CASKTTNSPLHF.